The 9 T cell receptor beta chains below were found in one sample sequenced in a study of cytomegalovirus exposure and HLA in healthy donors. Measured with immunoSEQ multiplex PCR; TCRdb has only the in-frame clones, and not every one. In the table there are 130,000 or so clones, roughly 90% of which are singletons. Material for sequencing was PBMCs. Receptors originate from a man aged 30 to 45 in good health and CMV-seronegative.

With regard to this clone: Mismatch with germline at one junction end may stem from a read error. Other DNA sequences in the same sample also yield this CDR3. J is TRBJ1-6 and V is TRBV5-6, with D perhaps TRBD1 (5 bases). The length of the CDR3 is 16 residues. Germline CDR1 reads SGHDT; CDR2 reads YYEEEE. DNA for the CDR3: TGTGCTAGCAGCTTGTCGACAGCCCTGGGGTATTCACCCCTCCACTTT. This translates into CASSLSTALGYSPLHF.

The chain recombines TRBV6-5 with TRBJ2-3; D unresolved. This CDR3 has 11 residues. Trimming shortened V by 7 bases and J by 11 bases, and 13 bases separated the two germline ends. The germline V gene has CDR1 MNHEY and CDR2 SVGAGI. The DNA for the CDR3 is TGTGCCAGCACTCGAGGTCAGAGGCAGTATTTT. Protein product: CASTRGQRQYF.

The rearrangement joins TRBV6-6 to TRBJ1-5; 12 nucleotides match TRBD1. The CDR3 has 16 amino acids. V lost 6 bases, J lost 0 bases, and 3 bases stayed unmatched. The germline CDR1 and CDR2 sequences are MNHNY and SVGAGI (reference sequence). CDR3 protein: CASRGQGAHSNQPQHF. As DNA, the CDR3 is TGTGCCAGCAGGGGACAGGGGGCGCATAGCAATCAGCCCCAGCATTTT.

The chain's CDR3 is CASRTYGGVYEQYF. For the CDR3, the DNA is TGTGCCAGCAGGACCTATGGGGGGGTCTACGAGCAGTACTTC. The chain couples TRBV28 to TRBJ2-7; 7 bases fit TRBD2. The V gene end was trimmed by 6 bases and the J gene end by 3 bases; junction bases not matched to a gene: 8. CDR3 length: 14 residues. Germline V lookup: CDR1 MDHEN, CDR2 SYDVKM.

The chain recombines TRBV4-2 with TRBJ1-2; perhaps TRBD1 as D (6 bases). CDR3 size: 16 residues. With 5 bases removed from V and 2 bases from J, the gap between germline ends came to 18 bases. Germline values: CDR1 LGHNA, CDR2 YNFKEQ. CDR3 nucleotide sequence: TGTGCCAGCAGCTACCACAGGGCCCAGGGGAACTATGGCTACACCTTC. Its translation: CASSYHRAQGNYGYTF.

The chain links TRBV2 to TRBJ1-3; D remains ambiguous. The V and J ends lost 8 bases and 2 bases respectively, with 4 bases between them. The CDR3 is 11 residues long. Germline lookup yields CDR1 SNHLY and CDR2 FYNNEI. The CDR3 loop is CASVAGNTIYF. CDR3 DNA sequence: TGTGCCAGCGTCGCTGGAAACACCATATATTTT.

Only one count was recorded for this clone. The chain couples TRBV5-1 to TRBJ1-2; the match to TRBD1 covers 11 bases. The germline V gene encodes CDR1 SGHRS and CDR2 YFSETQ. CDR3 size: 16 residues. V trimming: 5 bases; J trimming: 6 bases; junction bases outside the gene matches: 12. The CDR3 protein is CASRNSPGQGEHGYTF. The CDR3, as DNA: TGCGCCAGCAGAAATAGCCCGGGACAGGGGGAACATGGCTACACCTTC.

The CDR3, as DNA: TGTGCCAGCAGCCCCCGGACTAGCGGGAGCTCCTACGAGCAGTACTTC. Its protein is CASSPRTSGSSYEQYF. The chain employs TRBV11-1 and TRBJ2-7, with 13 bases lining up with TRBD2. The CDR3 has 16 amino acids. Germline trimming cut 5 bases from V and 0 bases from J; bases unmatched to any gene: 4. Germline V gives CDR1 SGHAT, CDR2 FQDESV (reference sequence).

The chain is built from TRBV4-2 and TRBJ2-2; possibly TRBD1 for D (6 bases). The CDR3 runs to 14 residues. Trimming stripped 4 bases from V and 1 base from J, with 7 bases between. The germline V gene has CDR1 LGHNA and CDR2 YNFKEQ. The CDR3 DNA reads TGTGCCAGCAGCCGACAGGAGAACACCGGGGAGCTGTTTTTT. It yields the protein CASSRQENTGELFF.